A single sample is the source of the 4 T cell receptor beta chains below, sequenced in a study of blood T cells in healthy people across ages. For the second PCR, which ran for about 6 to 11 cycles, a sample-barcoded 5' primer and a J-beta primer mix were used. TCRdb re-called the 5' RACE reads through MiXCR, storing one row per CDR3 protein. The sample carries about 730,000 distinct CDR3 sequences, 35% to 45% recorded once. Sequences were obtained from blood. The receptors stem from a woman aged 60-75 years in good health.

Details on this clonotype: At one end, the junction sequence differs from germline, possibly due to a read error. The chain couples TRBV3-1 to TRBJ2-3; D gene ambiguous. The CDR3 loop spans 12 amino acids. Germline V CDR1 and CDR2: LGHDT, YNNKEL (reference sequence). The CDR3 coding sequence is TGTGCCACCAGCCACGATACAGATACGCAGTATTTT. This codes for CATSHDTDTQYF.

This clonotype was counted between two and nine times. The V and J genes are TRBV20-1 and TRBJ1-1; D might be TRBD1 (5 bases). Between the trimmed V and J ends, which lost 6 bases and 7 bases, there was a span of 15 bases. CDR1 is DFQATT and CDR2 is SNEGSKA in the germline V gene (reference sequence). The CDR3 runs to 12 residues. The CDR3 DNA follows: TGCAGTGCCCATACGGGGGAAGATGAAGCTTTCTTT. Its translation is CSAHTGEDEAFF.

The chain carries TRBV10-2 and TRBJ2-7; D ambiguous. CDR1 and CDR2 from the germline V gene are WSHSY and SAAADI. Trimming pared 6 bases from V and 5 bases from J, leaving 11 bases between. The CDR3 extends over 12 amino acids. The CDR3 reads CASSYPTNEQYF. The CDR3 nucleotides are TGCGCCAGCAGCTACCCTACAAACGAGCAGTACTTC.

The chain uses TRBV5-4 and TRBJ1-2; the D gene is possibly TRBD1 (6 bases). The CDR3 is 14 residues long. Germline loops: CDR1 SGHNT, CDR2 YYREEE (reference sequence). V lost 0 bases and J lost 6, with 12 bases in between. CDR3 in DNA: TGTGCCAGCAGCTTGGAGCACAGGGCGCATGGCTACACCTTC. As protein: CASSLEHRAHGYTF.